This T cell receptor beta chain was captured by sequencing in a study of cytomegalovirus exposure and HLA in healthy donors. A remark on this clone: Its antigen remains unknown.

This PCR relied on a set of 60 Vbeta primers and 13 Jbeta primers. Clones were sequenced by immunoSEQ multiplex PCR, and TCRdb holds only the in-frame ones, with some missing. The data show roughly 26,000 clones, roughly 70% seen once. This CDR3 spans 15 amino acids. Trimming left V 6 bases short and J 6 bases short, with 15 bases between. Germline values: CDR1 ENHRY, CDR2 SYGVKD. Findings and limits, study-wide: In an earlier analysis, in fewer than 700 donors, most V segments appeared productive either ~87% or ~30% of the time. Per published accounts, TCR beta sequences correctly predicted the HLA-A and HLA-B alleles of most subjects.

The sequence was obtained from a woman aged 50 to 60 in good health and CMV-seronegative. This rearrangement joins TRBV10-3 to TRBJ1-6, with a possible D match to TRBD1 (6 bases). Sequenced material: PBMCs. Here the CDR3 reads CAISLGQPLNSPLHF. The CDR3 nucleotides read TGTGCCATCAGCCTAGGACAGCCCCTTAATTCACCCCTCCACTTT.